This paragraph reports one T cell receptor beta chain. Its antigen is currently unknown. The CDR3 is 16 residues long. The germline gives CDR1 SGHVS, CDR2 FQNEAQ. V shed 5 bases and J shed 1 base, with 16 bases lying between them. Vbeta (60) and Jbeta (13) primers were used in the PCR. TCRdb's table, derived via immunoSEQ multiplex PCR, lists solely in-frame clones and lacks some. The sample records 110,000 to 150,000 clones, approximately 77% being singletons. The data were taken from a study of cytomegalovirus exposure and HLA in healthy donors. Notes on the study in general: A list of more than 150 TCR beta chains associated with cytomegalovirus was given. TCR beta sequences reportedly predicted the HLA-A and HLA-B alleles of most subjects accurately.

V gene TRBV7-8 combines with J gene TRBJ2-3; D gene unclear. The TCR comes from a woman aged 50 to 60 in good health and CMV-seronegative. The specimen was PBMCs. This CDR3 reads CASSPLVPSGTDTQYF. The CDR3 nucleotides read TGTGCCAGCAGCCCTCTAGTGCCTTCGGGCACAGATACGCAGTATTTT.